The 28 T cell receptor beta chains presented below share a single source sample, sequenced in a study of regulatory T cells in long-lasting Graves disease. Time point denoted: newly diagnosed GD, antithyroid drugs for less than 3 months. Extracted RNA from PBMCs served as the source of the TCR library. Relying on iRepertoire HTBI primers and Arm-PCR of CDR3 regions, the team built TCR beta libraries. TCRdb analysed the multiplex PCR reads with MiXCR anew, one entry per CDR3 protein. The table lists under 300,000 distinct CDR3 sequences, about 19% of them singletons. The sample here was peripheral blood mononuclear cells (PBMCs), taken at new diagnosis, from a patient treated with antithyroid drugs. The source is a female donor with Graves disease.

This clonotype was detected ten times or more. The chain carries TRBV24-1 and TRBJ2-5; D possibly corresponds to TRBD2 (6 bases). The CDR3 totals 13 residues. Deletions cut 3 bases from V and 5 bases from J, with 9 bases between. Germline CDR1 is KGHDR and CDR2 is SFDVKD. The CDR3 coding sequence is TGTGCCACCAGTGATCGGGAGAGGGAGACCCAGTACTTC. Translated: CATSDRERETQYF.

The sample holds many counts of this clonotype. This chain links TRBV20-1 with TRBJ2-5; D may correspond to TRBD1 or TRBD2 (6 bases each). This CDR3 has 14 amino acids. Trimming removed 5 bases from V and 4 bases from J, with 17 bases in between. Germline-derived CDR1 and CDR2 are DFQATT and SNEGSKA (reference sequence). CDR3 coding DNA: TGCAGTGCTCCTTGGGGGGCTGGTCGAGAGACCCAGTACTTC. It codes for CSAPWGAGRETQYF.

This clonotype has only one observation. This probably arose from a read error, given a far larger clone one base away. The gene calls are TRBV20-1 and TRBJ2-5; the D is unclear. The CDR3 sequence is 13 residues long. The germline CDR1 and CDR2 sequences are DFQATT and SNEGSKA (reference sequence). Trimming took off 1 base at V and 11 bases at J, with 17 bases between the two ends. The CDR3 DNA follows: TGCAGTGCTAGAGGAATAGATACATATGAGCAGTACTTC. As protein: CSARGIDTYEQYF.

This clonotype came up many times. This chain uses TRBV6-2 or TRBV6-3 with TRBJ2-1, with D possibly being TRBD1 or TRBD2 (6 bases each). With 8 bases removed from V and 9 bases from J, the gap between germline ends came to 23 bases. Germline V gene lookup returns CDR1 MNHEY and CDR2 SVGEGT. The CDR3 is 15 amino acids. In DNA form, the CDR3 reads TGTGCCAGCGGGCCCAGGGGACATGGGGGGAGTGAGCAGTTCTTC. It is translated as CASGPRGHGGSEQFF.

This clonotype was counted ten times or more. The CDR3 region is CSARQHSNQPQHF. In DNA, the CDR3 is TGCAGTGCTAGACAGCATAGCAATCAGCCCCAGCATTTT. The chain is built from TRBV20-1 and TRBJ1-5, with D unclear. The CDR3 length is 13 residues. Trimming took 2 bases from V and 0 from J, leaving 5 bases between them. The germline gives CDR1 DFQATT, CDR2 SNEGSKA (reference sequence).

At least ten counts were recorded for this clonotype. The DNA of the CDR3 is TGTGCCAGCGCTGAACAAAGGGGATCCTACGAGCAGTACTTC. Translating gives CASAEQRGSYEQYF. The V call is TRBV2, the J call TRBJ2-7; the D gene is possibly TRBD1 (5 bases). Germline values: CDR1 SNHLY, CDR2 FYNNEI. Trimming pared 8 bases from V and 1 base from J, leaving 15 bases between. CDR3 length: 14 amino acids. The full variable domain, rest sourced from reference TRBV2 and TRBJ2-7, is EPEVTQTPSHQVTQMGQEVILRCVPISNHLYFYWYRQILGQKVEFLVSFYNNEISEKSEIFDDQFSVERPDGSNFTLKIRSTKLEDSAMYFCASAEQRGSYEQYFGPGTRLTVT.

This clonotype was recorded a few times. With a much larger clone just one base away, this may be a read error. This CDR3 is CASSVGSGTYEQYF. The CDR3 nucleotides read TGTGCCAGCAGTGTGGGTAGCGGAACCTACGAGCAGTACTTC. The chain carries TRBV28 and TRBJ2-7; possible D gene TRBD2, 6 bases. This CDR3 is 14 amino acids long. V shed 5 bases and J shed 2 bases, with 13 bases lying between them. Germline V gene lookup returns CDR1 MDHEN and CDR2 SYDVKM.

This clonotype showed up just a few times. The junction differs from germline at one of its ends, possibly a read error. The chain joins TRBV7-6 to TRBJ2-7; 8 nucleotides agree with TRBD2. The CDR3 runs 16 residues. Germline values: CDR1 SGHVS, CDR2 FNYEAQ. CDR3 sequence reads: CASSLVFSGELYEQYF. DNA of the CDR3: TGTGCCAGCAGTTTAGTGTTTAGCGGGGAACTTTACGAGCAGTACTTC. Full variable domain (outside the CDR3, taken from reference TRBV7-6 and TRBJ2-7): GAGVSQSPRYKVTKRGQDVALRCDPISGHVSLYWYRQALGQGPEFLTYFNYEAQQDKSGLPNDRFSAERPEGSISTLTIQRTEQRDSAMYRCASSLVFSGELYEQYFGPGTRLTVT.

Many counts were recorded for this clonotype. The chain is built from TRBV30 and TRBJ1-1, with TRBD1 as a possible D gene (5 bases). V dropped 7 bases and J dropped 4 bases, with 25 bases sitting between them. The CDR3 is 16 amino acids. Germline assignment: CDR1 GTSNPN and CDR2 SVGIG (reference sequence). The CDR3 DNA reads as TGTGCCTCGCGGCGGTGGGGCCGTTCGAAAGCCACTGAAGCTTTCTTT. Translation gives CASRRWGRSKATEAFF.

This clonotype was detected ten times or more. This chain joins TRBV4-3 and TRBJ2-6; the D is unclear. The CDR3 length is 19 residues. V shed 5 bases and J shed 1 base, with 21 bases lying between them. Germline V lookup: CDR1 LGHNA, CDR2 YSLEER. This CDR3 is CASSLWYSSVISGANVLTF. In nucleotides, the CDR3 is TGCGCCAGCAGCTTGTGGTATTCGAGTGTTATTTCTGGGGCCAACGTCCTGACTTTC.

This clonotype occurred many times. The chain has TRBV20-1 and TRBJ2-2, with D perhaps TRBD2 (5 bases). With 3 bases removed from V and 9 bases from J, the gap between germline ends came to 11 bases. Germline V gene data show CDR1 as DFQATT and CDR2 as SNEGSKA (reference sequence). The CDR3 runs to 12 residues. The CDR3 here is CSASSLGRELFF. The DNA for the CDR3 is TGCAGTGCTAGCTCACTAGGCAGGGAGCTGTTTTTT.

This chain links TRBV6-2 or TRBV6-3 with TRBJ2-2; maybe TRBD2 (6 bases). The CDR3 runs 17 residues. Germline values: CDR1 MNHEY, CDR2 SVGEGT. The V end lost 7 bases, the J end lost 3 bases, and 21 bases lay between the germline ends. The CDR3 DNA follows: TGTGCCAGCACCTTCTCCGCGCGGACTACTTACACCGGGGAGCTGTTTTTT. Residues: CASTFSARTTYTGELFF.

CDR3 bases: TGTGCCAGCAGCCTCAGGGTCCGAGGTTCACCCCTCCACTTT. It yields the protein CASSLRVRGSPLHF. The chain links TRBV3-1 to TRBJ1-6; possible D gene TRBD1, 5 bases. This CDR3 region has 14 residues. Trimming removed 4 bases from V and 9 bases from J, with 13 bases in between. CDR1 LGHDT and CDR2 YNNKEL come from the germline V gene (reference sequence).

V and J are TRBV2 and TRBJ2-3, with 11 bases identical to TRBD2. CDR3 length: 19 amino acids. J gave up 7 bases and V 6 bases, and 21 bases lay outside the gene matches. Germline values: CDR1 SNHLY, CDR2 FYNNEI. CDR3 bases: TGTGCCAGCAGGACTGGACTAGCGGGTGGGATGGGGGCCACGAATACGCAGTATTTT. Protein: CASRTGLAGGMGATNTQYF.

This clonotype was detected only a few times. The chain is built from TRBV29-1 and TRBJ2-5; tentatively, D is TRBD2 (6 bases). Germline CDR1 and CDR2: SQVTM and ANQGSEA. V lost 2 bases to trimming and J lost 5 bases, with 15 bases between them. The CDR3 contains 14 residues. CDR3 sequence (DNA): TGCAGCGTTGAAATTTCGGGGGTACGGGAGACCCAGTACTTC. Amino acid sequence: CSVEISGVRETQYF. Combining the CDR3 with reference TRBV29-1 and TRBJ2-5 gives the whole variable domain SAVISQKPSRDICQRGTSLTIQCQVDSQVTMMFWYRQQPGQSLTLIATANQGSEATYESGFVIDKFPISRPNLTFSTLTVSNMSPEDSSIYLCSVEISGVRETQYFGPGTRLLVL.

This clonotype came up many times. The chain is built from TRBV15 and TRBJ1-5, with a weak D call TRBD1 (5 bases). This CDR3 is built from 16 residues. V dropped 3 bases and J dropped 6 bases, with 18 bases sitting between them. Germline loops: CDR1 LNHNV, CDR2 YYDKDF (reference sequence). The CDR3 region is CATSRVQGVGSQPQHF. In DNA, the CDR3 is TGTGCCACCAGCAGGGTTCAGGGAGTGGGAAGTCAGCCCCAGCATTTT.

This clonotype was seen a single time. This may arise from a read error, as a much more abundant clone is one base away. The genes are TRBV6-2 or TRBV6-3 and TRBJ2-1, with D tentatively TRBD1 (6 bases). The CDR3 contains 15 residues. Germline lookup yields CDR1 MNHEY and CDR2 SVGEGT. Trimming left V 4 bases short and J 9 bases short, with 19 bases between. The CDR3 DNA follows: TGTGCCAGCAGTTCTGTACGGGACAAACCTGGTGAGCAGTTCTTC. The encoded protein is CASSSVRDKPGEQFF.

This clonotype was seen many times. The CDR3 DNA reads as TGTGCCAGCAGCCCCGGACGTAGCACAGATACGCAGTATTTT. Amino acid sequence: CASSPGRSTDTQYF. The V and J genes are TRBV6-1 and TRBJ2-3; D call uncertain. The germline V gene encodes CDR1 MNHNS and CDR2 SASEGT. V lost 6 bases and J 0 bases, leaving 10 bases between the germline ends. This CDR3 has 14 residues.

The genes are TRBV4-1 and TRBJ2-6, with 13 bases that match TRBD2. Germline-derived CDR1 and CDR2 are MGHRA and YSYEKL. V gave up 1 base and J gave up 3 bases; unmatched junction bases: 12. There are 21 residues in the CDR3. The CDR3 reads CASSQGVLPLAGGFGANVLTF. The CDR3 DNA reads TGCGCCAGCAGCCAAGGCGTACTACCACTAGCGGGGGGGTTTGGGGCCAACGTCCTGACTTTC.

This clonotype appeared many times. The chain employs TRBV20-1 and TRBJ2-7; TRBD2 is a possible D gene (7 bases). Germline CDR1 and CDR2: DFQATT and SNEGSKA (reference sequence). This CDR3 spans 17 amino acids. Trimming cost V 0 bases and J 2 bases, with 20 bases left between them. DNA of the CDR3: TGCAGTGCTAGAGATGAGGGGGGGGGAGGGGTCCCCTACGAGCAGTACTTC. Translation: CSARDEGGGGVPYEQYF.

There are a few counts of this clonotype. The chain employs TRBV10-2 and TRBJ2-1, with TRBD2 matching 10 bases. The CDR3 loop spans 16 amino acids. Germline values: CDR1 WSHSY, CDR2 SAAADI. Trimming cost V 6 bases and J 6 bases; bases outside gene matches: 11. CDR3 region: CASRPPSGSVGNEQFF. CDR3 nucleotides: TGCGCCAGCAGACCGCCTAGCGGGAGTGTGGGCAATGAGCAGTTCTTC.

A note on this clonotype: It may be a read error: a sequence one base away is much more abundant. The CDR3 DNA sequence: TGCAGTGCTCCATTAGGGACTAGCGGAAATCAAGAGACCCTGTACTTC. Protein product: CSAPLGTSGNQETLYF. The V gene is TRBV20-1, the J gene TRBJ2-5; 11 nucleotides agree with TRBD2. The germline CDR1 and CDR2 sequences are DFQATT and SNEGSKA (reference sequence). This CDR3 spans 16 amino acids.

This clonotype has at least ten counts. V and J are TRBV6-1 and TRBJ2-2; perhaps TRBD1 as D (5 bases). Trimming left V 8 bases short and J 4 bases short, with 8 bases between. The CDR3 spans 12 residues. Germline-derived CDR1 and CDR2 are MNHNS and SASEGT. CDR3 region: CASPDSTGELFF. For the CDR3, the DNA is TGTGCCAGCCCTGACAGCACCGGGGAGCTGTTTTTT.

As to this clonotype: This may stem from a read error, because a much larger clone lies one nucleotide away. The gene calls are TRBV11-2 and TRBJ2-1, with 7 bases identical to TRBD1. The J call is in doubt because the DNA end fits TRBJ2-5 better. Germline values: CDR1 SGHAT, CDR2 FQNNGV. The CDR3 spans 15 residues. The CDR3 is CASSLKGQWWKTQYF. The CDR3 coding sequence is TGTGCCAGCAGCTTAAAGGGACAGTGGTGGAAGACCCAGTACTTC.

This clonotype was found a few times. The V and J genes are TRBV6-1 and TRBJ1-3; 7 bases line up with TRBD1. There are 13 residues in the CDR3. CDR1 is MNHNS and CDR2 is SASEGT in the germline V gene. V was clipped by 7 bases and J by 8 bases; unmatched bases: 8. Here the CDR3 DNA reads TGTGCCAGCACCCCCAGGGGGGAAGACACCATATATTTT. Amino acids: CASTPRGEDTIYF.

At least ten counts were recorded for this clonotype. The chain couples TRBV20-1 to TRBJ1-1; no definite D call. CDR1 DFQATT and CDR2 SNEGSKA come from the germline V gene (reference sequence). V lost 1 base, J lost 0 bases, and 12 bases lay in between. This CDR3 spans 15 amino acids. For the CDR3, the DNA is TGCAGTGCTAGAGGAGGTGGGATCATGAACACTGAAGCTTTCTTT. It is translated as CSARGGGIMNTEAFF.

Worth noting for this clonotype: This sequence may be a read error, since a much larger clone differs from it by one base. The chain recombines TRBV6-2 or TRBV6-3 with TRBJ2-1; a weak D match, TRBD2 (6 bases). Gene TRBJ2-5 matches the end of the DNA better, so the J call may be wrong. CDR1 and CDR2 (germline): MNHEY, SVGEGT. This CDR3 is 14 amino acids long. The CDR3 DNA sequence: TGTGCCAGCAGAGACGCGGGAAATCTGGAGACCCAGTACTTC. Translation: CASRDAGNLETQYF.

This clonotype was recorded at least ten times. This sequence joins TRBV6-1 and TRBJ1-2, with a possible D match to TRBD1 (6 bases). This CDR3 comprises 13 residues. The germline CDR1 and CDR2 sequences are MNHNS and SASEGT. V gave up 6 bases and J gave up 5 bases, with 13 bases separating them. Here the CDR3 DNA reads TGTGCCAGCAGCGCGGACAGAAGATATGGCTACACCTTC. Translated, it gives CASSADRRYGYTF.